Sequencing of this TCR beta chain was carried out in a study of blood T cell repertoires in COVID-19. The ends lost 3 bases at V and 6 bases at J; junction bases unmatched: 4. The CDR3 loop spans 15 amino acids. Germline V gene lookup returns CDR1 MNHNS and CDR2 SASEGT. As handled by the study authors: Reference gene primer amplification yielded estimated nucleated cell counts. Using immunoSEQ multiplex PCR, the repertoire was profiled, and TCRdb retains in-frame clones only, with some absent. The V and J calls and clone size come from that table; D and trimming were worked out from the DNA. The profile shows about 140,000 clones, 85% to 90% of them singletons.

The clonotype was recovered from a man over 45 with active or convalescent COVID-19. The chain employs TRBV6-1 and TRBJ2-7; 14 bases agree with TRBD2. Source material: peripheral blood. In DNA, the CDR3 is TGTGCCAGCAGTGAGGGACTAGCGGGAGTTGGCGAGCAGTACTTC. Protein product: CASSEGLAGVGEQYF.